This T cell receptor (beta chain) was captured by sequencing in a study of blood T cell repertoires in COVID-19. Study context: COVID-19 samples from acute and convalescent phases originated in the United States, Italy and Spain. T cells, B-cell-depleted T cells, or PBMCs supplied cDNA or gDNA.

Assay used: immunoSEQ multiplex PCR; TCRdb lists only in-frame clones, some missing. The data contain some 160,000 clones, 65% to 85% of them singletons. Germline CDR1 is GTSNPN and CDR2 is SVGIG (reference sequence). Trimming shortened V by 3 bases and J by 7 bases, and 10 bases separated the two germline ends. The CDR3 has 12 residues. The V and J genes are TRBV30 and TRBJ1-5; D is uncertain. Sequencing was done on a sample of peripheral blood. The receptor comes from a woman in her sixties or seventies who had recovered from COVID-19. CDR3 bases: TGTGCCTGGAGAGCCCTCTGGCAGCCCCAGCATTTT. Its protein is CAWRALWQPQHF.